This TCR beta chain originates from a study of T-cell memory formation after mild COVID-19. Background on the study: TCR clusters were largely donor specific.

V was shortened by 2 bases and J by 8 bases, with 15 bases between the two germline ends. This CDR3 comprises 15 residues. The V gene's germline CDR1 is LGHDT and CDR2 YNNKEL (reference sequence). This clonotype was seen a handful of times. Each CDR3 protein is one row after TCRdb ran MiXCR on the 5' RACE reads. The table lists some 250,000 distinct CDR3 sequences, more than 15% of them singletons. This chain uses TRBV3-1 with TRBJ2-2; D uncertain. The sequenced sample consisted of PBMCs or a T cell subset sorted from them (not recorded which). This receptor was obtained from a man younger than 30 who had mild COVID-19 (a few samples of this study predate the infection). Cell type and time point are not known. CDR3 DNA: TGTGCCAGCAGCCAACACGTGGGTTCAGCGGGGGAGCTGTTTTTT. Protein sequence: CASSQHVGSAGELFF. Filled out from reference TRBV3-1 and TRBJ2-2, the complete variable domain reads DTAVSQTPKYLVTQMGNDKSIKCEQNLGHDTMYWYKQDSKKFLKIMFSYNNKELIINETVPNRFSPKSPDKAHLNLHINSLELGDSAVYFCASSQHVGSAGELFFGEGSRLTVL.